This TCR beta chain was recovered during a study of T cells in Graves' hyperthyroidism and ophthalmopathy. Together with thyroid ultrasound, orbital computed tomography, serum thyroxine and TRAb, clinical symptoms were used for diagnoses. What was amplified from RNA transcripts were TCR beta CDR3 regions. When the TCR CDR3 underwent first-round RT-PCR, the HTBI primer set was used. TCRdb reanalysed the multiplex PCR reads using MiXCR and keeps one entry per CDR3 protein. Among about 500,000 distinct CDR3 sequences listed, 15% to 20% were seen once. Points from the study as a whole: Peripheral blood also featured most of the thyroid clonotypes expanded above 0.001.

Germline-derived CDR1 and CDR2 are SGHNT and YYREEE (reference sequence). The CDR3 totals 16 residues. The V and J ends lost 3 bases and 5 bases, in that order; junction bases with no gene match: 11. Concerning this clonotype itself: Its antigen is not known.

This chain uses TRBV5-4 with TRBJ2-3; TRBD1 aligns across 8 bases. The clonotype was recovered from a young woman with Graves' ophthalmopathy. Material for sequencing was blood. The CDR3 sequence: CASSSGQGIEGDTQYF. As DNA, the CDR3 is TGTGCCAGCAGCTCTGGACAGGGCATAGAGGGAGATACGCAGTATTTT.